This T cell receptor beta chain was recovered during a study of blood T cell repertoires in COVID-19. Study context: Spain, Italy and the United States supplied samples that represented acute and convalescent COVID-19.

As handled by the study authors: Amplification of reference gene primers provided the estimated nucleated cell counts. Measured with immunoSEQ multiplex PCR; TCRdb has only the in-frame clones, and not every one. Clonal size and the V and J genes are those of that table, whereas D and trimming came from the DNA. In the table there are about 110,000 clones, roughly 85% of which are singletons. With V trimmed by 5 bases and J by 9 bases, 8 bases remained unmatched. Germline CDR1 is SGHNT and CDR2 is YENEEA. CDR3 length: 13 amino acids. Sequenced material: peripheral blood. The TCR was taken from a human donor in a cohort sampled during active COVID-19. The V gene is TRBV11-3, the J gene TRBJ2-5; TRBD2 aligns across 8 bases. CDR3 DNA: TGTGCCAGCAGCCTTAGCGGGACCGGGGCCCAGTACTTC. It codes for CASSLSGTGAQYF.